This is a list of T cell receptor beta chains from one sample in a study of PD-L1 blockade in urothelial cancer. This table comes from immunoSEQ multiplex PCR, and its TCRdb copy is limited to in-frame clones, with some not included. Of around 110,000 clones detected, roughly 90% appear once; the ten largest clones hold roughly 1.7%. Sequenced material: PBMCs, taken around atezolizumab (anti-PD-L1) treatment. The origin of the receptors is a man in his 60s with urothelial cancer. Each CDR3 is given with its conserved first and last residue. Fields, in order: CDR3 length, J gene, D gene, V gene, clone size, CDR3 DNA, CDR3 protein. The D gene is left open where the match is weak. A row's size may be missing; if present it is once, few, many or a size class.

length: 12; J: TRBJ2-1; D: .; V: TRBV7-3; size: .; DNA: TGTGCCAGCAGCTTACGCGACAATGAGCAGTTCTTC; CDR3: CASSLRDNEQFF
length: 13; J: TRBJ2-1; D: .; V: TRBV2; size: .; DNA: TGTGCCAGCCCGTCGGTCTCCTACAATGAGCAGTTCTTC; CDR3: CASPSVSYNEQFF
length: 14; J: TRBJ2-5; D: .; V: TRBV28; size: .; DNA: TGTGCCAGCAGTTTACACTCCCGTCCGGTAGCCCAGTACTTC; CDR3: CASSLHSRPVAQYF
length: 13; J: TRBJ2-7; D: .; V: TRBV6-4; size: .; DNA: TGTGCCAGCAGTGAGGAGGGCTTTGGGGAGCAGTACTTC; CDR3: CASSEEGFGEQYF
length: 13; J: TRBJ2-5; D: .; V: TRBV10-2; size: .; DNA: TGCGCCAGCAGTGAAACGGGAATCGAGACCCAGTACTTC; CDR3: CASSETGIETQYF
length: 16; J: TRBJ2-5; D: TRBD2; V: TRBV28; size: .; DNA: TGTGCCAGCAGTTTACCGGGGACTAGCGGGACAGAGACCCAGTACTTC; CDR3: CASSLPGTSGTETQYF
length: 14; J: TRBJ1-5; D: .; V: TRBV9; size: .; DNA: TGTGCCAGCAGCGTAGCCGGGACTGGTCAGCCCCAGCATTTT; CDR3: CASSVAGTGQPQHF
length: 13; J: TRBJ1-6; D: .; V: TRBV10-3; size: .; DNA: TGTGCCATCGTCCAGGGTCTGAATTCACCCCTCCACTTT; CDR3: CAIVQGLNSPLHF
length: 15; J: TRBJ2-7; D: .; V: TRBV11-1; size: few; DNA: TGTGCCAGCAGTGTCGTTTCGGGGGGCGGATACGAGCAGTACTTC; CDR3: CASSVVSGGGYEQYF
length: 16; J: TRBJ2-6; D: .; V: TRBV5-4; size: .; DNA: TGTGCCAGCAGCTTGGATCGGGGATCCGGGGCCAACGTCCTGACTTTC; CDR3: CASSLDRGSGANVLTF
length: 11; J: TRBJ2-3; D: .; V: TRBV6-1; size: .; DNA: TGTGCCAGCAGGTACACAGATACGCAGTATTTT; CDR3: CASRYTDTQYF
length: 16; J: TRBJ2-2; D: TRBD1; V: TRBV5-1; size: .; DNA: TGCGCCAGCAGCTTGGAACAGGGGATGAACACCGGGGAGCTGTTTTTT; CDR3: CASSLEQGMNTGELFF
length: 15; J: TRBJ1-1; D: .; V: TRBV15; size: .; DNA: TGTGCCACCAGTGCCTTGGGGTTAGGGGACACTGAAGCTTTCTTT; CDR3: CATSALGLGDTEAFF
length: 12; J: TRBJ1-2; D: .; V: TRBV7-2; size: .; DNA: TGTGCCAGCAGCGTCAGCGTCGGTGGCTACACCTTC; CDR3: CASSVSVGGYTF
length: 15; J: TRBJ2-3; D: TRBD2; V: TRBV7-2; size: .; DNA: TGTGCCAGCAGCTTAGTTGTTAGCGGGGGTGATACGCAGTATTTT; CDR3: CASSLVVSGGDTQYF
length: 15; J: TRBJ2-7; D: .; V: TRBV7-9; size: .; DNA: TGTGCCAGCAGCTTAGGTGGGGCCGTCGATTACGAGCAGTACTTC; CDR3: CASSLGGAVDYEQYF
length: 17; J: TRBJ1-6; D: TRBD1; V: TRBV19; size: once; DNA: TGTGCCAGTAGTATTCGGACAGGGGCCGGCCTTAATTCACCCCTCCACTTT; CDR3: CASSIRTGAGLNSPLHF
length: 14; J: TRBJ2-3; D: .; V: TRBV5-1; size: .; DNA: TGCGCCAGCAGCTTCTCACAAAGCACAGATACGCAGTATTTT; CDR3: CASSFSQSTDTQYF
length: 14; J: TRBJ1-4; D: .; V: TRBV19; size: .; DNA: TGTGCCAGTAGGGGCCAGGGTCTGAACGAAAAACTGTTTTTT; CDR3: CASRGQGLNEKLFF
length: 16; J: TRBJ1-4; D: .; V: TRBV30; size: .; DNA: TGTGCCTGGACCCCCCATACGGGGGGCGTTGGGGAAAAACTGTTTTTT; CDR3: CAWTPHTGGVGEKLFF
length: 15; J: TRBJ2-7; D: TRBD1; V: TRBV5-1; size: .; DNA: TGCGCCAGCAGCTTAGACAGGGGACCTACCTACGAGCAGTACTTC; CDR3: CASSLDRGPTYEQYF
length: 14; J: TRBJ2-3; D: TRBD2; V: TRBV29-1; size: .; DNA: TGCAGCGTTGGACTAGCGGGACGCACAGATACGCAGTATTTT; CDR3: CSVGLAGRTDTQYF
length: 13; J: TRBJ2-3; D: TRBD1; V: TRBV5-1; size: .; DNA: TGCGCCAGCAGCGAACAGGGGACAGATACGCAGTATTTT; CDR3: CASSEQGTDTQYF
length: 16; J: TRBJ1-6; D: TRBD1; V: TRBV6-1; size: .; DNA: TGTGCCAGCAGTGTCTGGGACAGCTCCTATAATTCACCCCTCCACTTT; CDR3: CASSVWDSSYNSPLHF
length: 12; J: TRBJ2-5; D: .; V: TRBV7-9; size: .; DNA: TGTGCCAGCAGCTTATTAGCTAGATCCCAGTACTTC; CDR3: CASSLLARSQYF
length: 13; J: TRBJ2-5; D: TRBD2; V: TRBV4-3; size: .; DNA: TGCGCCAGCAGCGTTACCGGGGGGGAGACCCAGTACTTC; CDR3: CASSVTGGETQYF
length: 13; J: TRBJ1-1; D: .; V: TRBV7-3; size: .; DNA: TGTGCCAGCAGCTACACAGGGCATACTGAAGCTTTCTTT; CDR3: CASSYTGHTEAFF
length: 13; J: TRBJ2-2; D: .; V: TRBV7-9; size: .; DNA: TGTGCCAGCAGCTCCTTCACGCCGCTAGAGCTGTTTTTT; CDR3: CASSSFTPLELFF
length: 15; J: TRBJ2-7; D: TRBD1; V: TRBV27; size: .; DNA: TGTGCCAGCAGTTTGGGGGGGACAGGGGCCTACGAGCAGTACTTC; CDR3: CASSLGGTGAYEQYF
length: 19; J: TRBJ1-5; D: .; V: TRBV21-1; size: .; DNA: TGTGCCAGCAGCAAATTGCCAAATGCGGGGGGTAAAGGCAATCAGCCCCAGCATTTT; CDR3: CASSKLPNAGGKGNQPQHF
length: 15; J: TRBJ2-1; D: .; V: TRBV9; size: .; DNA: TGTGCCAGCAGCGTACGGGAGGTCAGGGGTAATGAGCAGTTCTTC; CDR3: CASSVREVRGNEQFF
length: 15; J: TRBJ1-1; D: .; V: TRBV5-1; size: once; DNA: TGCGCCAGCAGCTTTTTGGAGGCGGGGAACACTGAAGCTTTCTTT; CDR3: CASSFLEAGNTEAFF
length: 15; J: TRBJ2-7; D: TRBD2; V: TRBV7-2; size: .; DNA: TGTGCCAGCAGCTTTCTAGCGGGATCATCGGGAGAGCAGTACTTC; CDR3: CASSFLAGSSGEQYF
length: 14; J: TRBJ2-5; D: .; V: TRBV7-2; size: .; DNA: TGTGCCAGCAGCCTGGCTCAATTTCAAGAGACCCAGTACTTC; CDR3: CASSLAQFQETQYF
length: 15; J: TRBJ2-3; D: .; V: TRBV5-1; size: .; DNA: TGCGCCAGCAGCTTGGCGGGTACCGGCACAGATACGCAGTATTTT; CDR3: CASSLAGTGTDTQYF
length: 17; J: TRBJ2-3; D: TRBD2; V: TRBV11-2; size: .; DNA: TGTGCCAGCAGCTTCGGTGCTAGCGGGGTGGGCACAGATACGCAGTATTTT; CDR3: CASSFGASGVGTDTQYF
length: 15; J: TRBJ2-5; D: .; V: TRBV7-2; size: .; DNA: TGTGCCAGCAGCTTTGGGGGGGCCCCCCAAGAGACCCAGTACTTC; CDR3: CASSFGGAPQETQYF
length: 15; J: TRBJ1-5; D: .; V: TRBV5-4; size: .; DNA: TGTGCCAGCAGCTTAGGGGGGGGTAGCAATCAGCCCCAGCATTTT; CDR3: CASSLGGGSNQPQHF
length: 13; J: TRBJ1-1; D: .; V: TRBV4-2; size: .; DNA: TGTGCCAGCAGCCAATACGGAGGAAATGAAGCTTTCTTT; CDR3: CASSQYGGNEAFF
length: 15; J: TRBJ2-7; D: .; V: TRBV21-1; size: few; DNA: TGTGCCAGCAGCTCTCAACTAGCGGGATGGTGCGAGCAGTACTTC; CDR3: CASSSQLAGWCEQYF
length: 15; J: TRBJ2-7; D: .; V: TRBV11-2; size: few; DNA: TGTGCCAGCAGGCCCTTGGGCGGGATGGGCGACGAGCAGTACTTC; CDR3: CASRPLGGMGDEQYF
length: 16; J: TRBJ1-2; D: TRBD1; V: TRBV19; size: .; DNA: TGTGCCAGTAGTGCCGCTAGAGGACAGGGGAACTATGGCTACACCTTC; CDR3: CASSAARGQGNYGYTF
length: 16; J: TRBJ2-1; D: TRBD2; V: TRBV9; size: .; DNA: TGTGCCAGCAGCTCAGGCGGGACTAGCGGGATAGATGAGCAGTTCTTC; CDR3: CASSSGGTSGIDEQFF
length: 16; J: TRBJ1-2; D: TRBD1; V: TRBV19; size: .; DNA: TGTGCCAGTACAGGCTCCAGGACAGGGGAGATCTATGGCTACACCTTC; CDR3: CASTGSRTGEIYGYTF
length: 15; J: TRBJ2-7; D: TRBD1; V: TRBV10-3; size: .; DNA: TGTGCCATCAGTTCGACAGGGAAAGAATTTGACGAGCAGTACTTC; CDR3: CAISSTGKEFDEQYF
length: 15; J: TRBJ2-1; D: TRBD1; V: TRBV10-3; size: .; DNA: TGTGCCATCAGTGAGGGACAGGGGACCGGCAATGAGCAGTTCTTC; CDR3: CAISEGQGTGNEQFF
length: 11; J: TRBJ1-1; D: .; V: TRBV5-5; size: .; DNA: TGTGCCAGCAGCCGGGGGGCGGGAGCTTTCTTT; CDR3: CASSRGAGAFF
length: 16; J: TRBJ2-4; D: TRBD2; V: TRBV2; size: .; DNA: TGTGCCAGCAGTGGAGCTGGGAGGGGAGCCAAAAACATTCAGTACTTC; CDR3: CASSGAGRGAKNIQYF
length: 16; J: TRBJ2-1; D: TRBD2; V: TRBV9; size: once; DNA: TGTGCCAGCAGCGTAAACTCCGGGACTAGCAGGAATGAGCAGTTCTTC; CDR3: CASSVNSGTSRNEQFF
length: 15; J: TRBJ2-5; D: TRBD1; V: TRBV15; size: .; DNA: TGTGCCACCAGCAGGAGACAGGGGGTTGAAGAGACCCAGTACTTC; CDR3: CATSRRQGVEETQYF
length: 16; J: TRBJ2-2; D: TRBD1; V: TRBV2; size: .; DNA: TGTGCCAGCAGCGAGGTTCGGACAGGGGCTACCGGGGAGCTGTTTTTT; CDR3: CASSEVRTGATGELFF
length: 18; J: TRBJ2-1; D: .; V: TRBV15; size: .; DNA: TGTGCCACCAGCAGAGAGAGACGAGACAGAATCTCCTACAATGAGCAGTTCTTC; CDR3: CATSRERRDRISYNEQFF
length: 18; J: TRBJ2-7; D: .; V: TRBV10-1; size: .; DNA: TGCGCCAGCAACACGCCGGGAAAGCGTTCCGACCCTCGACCCGAGCAGTACTTC; CDR3: CASNTPGKRSDPRPEQYF